A selection of T cell receptor beta chains follows, all from one sample in a study of T cell responses to AZD1222 COVID-19 vaccine. The data were produced by immunoSEQ multiplex PCR, yet TCRdb's version contains in-frame clones alone and is incomplete. The sample consists of 160,000 or so clones, more than 85% of them appearing once. This specimen was peripheral blood, taken after recovery from COVID-19. The receptors here all came from an adult who had recovered from COVID-19. The CDR3 runs from the conserved cysteine through the conserved F or W. D genes are given only for firm matches. A clone size is listed for some rows: how often the clone was seen (once, few, many), or a class if it is expanded.

J: TRBJ2-3
size: once
D: NA
V: TRBV27
DNA: TGTGCCAGCAGTTTAAGGGACAGCACAGATACGCAGTATTTT
CDR3: CASSLRDSTDTQYF

J: TRBJ2-2
size: NA
D: NA
V: TRBV7-7
DNA: TGTGCTAGCAGCTTATGGGGAGCCTCCGGCGGCACCGGGGAGCTGTTTTTT
CDR3: CASSLWGASGGTGELFF

J: TRBJ1-1
size: NA
D: NA
V: TRBV5-1
DNA: TGCGCCAGCAGGCCCGACATACAGAACACTGAAGCTTTCTTT
CDR3: CASRPDIQNTEAFF

J: TRBJ2-5
size: few
D: TRBD2
V: TRBV7-3
DNA: TGTGCCAGCAGCTATAGGGCTAGCGGAGACCAAGAGACCCAGTACTTC
CDR3: CASSYRASGDQETQYF

J: TRBJ1-5
size: NA
D: TRBD1
V: TRBV6-2/TRBV6-3
DNA: TGTGCCAGCAGTTCCCCTGACAGGGGCCGAGGGAGCAATCAGCCCCAGCATTTT
CDR3: CASSSPDRGRGSNQPQHF

J: TRBJ1-6
size: NA
D: NA
V: TRBV11-2
DNA: TGTGCCAGCAGCGACAGGAATTCACCCCTCCACTTT
CDR3: CASSDRNSPLHF

J: TRBJ2-5
size: NA
D: NA
V: TRBV5-6
DNA: TGTGCCAGCACCCTTCAGGGGCTACATGAGACCCAGTACTTC
CDR3: CASTLQGLHETQYF

J: TRBJ1-1
size: NA
D: TRBD1
V: TRBV6-6
DNA: TGTGCCAGCAGTTACGCAGGGGGGAACACTGAAGCTTTCTTT
CDR3: CASSYAGGNTEAFF

J: TRBJ1-3
size: NA
D: NA
V: TRBV6-5
DNA: TGTGCCAGCAGTTACTCGAATACGAACCGGCCAAACACCATATATTTT
CDR3: CASSYSNTNRPNTIYF

J: TRBJ2-3
size: once
D: NA
V: TRBV5-1
DNA: TGCGCCAGCAGTCCCCCCACAGATACGCAGTATTTT
CDR3: CASSPPTDTQYF

J: TRBJ1-2
size: NA
D: TRBD1
V: TRBV4-3
DNA: TGCGCCAGCAGCCAAGAAGGCAGGGGGTATGGCTACACCTTC
CDR3: CASSQEGRGYGYTF

J: TRBJ1-2
size: once
D: NA
V: TRBV29-1
DNA: TGCAGCGTTGTAAAGGGACATGGCTACACCTTC
CDR3: CSVVKGHGYTF

J: TRBJ2-2
size: few
D: TRBD2
V: TRBV30
DNA: TGTGCCTGGCTAGTACTAGCGGGAGTCCTACCCACCGGGGAGCTGTTTTTT
CDR3: CAWLVLAGVLPTGELFF

J: TRBJ1-2
size: NA
D: NA
V: TRBV5-4
DNA: TGTGCCAGCAGCCGACAGACAGGTTCTAACTATGGCTACACCTTC
CDR3: CASSRQTGSNYGYTF

J: TRBJ2-2
size: NA
D: TRBD2
V: TRBV5-6
DNA: TGTGCCAGCAGCGCCGGGGGGGCAGAGAACACCGGGGAGCTGTTTTTT
CDR3: CASSAGGAENTGELFF

J: TRBJ2-2
size: NA
D: TRBD1
V: TRBV5-4
DNA: TGTGCCAGCAGATCCCGGGACAGGGGATCTACCGGGGAGCTGTTTTTT
CDR3: CASRSRDRGSTGELFF

J: TRBJ2-3
size: NA
D: TRBD2
V: TRBV7-9
DNA: TGTGCCAGCAGCTTACCCGGGACTAGCGACGCAGATACGCAGTATTTT
CDR3: CASSLPGTSDADTQYF